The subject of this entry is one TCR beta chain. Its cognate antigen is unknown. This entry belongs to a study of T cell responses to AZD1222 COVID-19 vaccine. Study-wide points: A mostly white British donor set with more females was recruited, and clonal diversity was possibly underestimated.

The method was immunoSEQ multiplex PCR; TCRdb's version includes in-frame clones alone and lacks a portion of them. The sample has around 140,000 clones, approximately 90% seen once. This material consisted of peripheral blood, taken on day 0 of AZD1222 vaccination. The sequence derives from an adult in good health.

Written as DNA, the CDR3 is TGTGCCAGCAGTCGGGGGGGCAAAGAGACCCAGTACTTC. It codes for CASSRGGKETQYF. This chain connects TRBV6-5 to TRBJ2-5; TRBD2 matches 8 bases. Per germline, CDR1 MNHEY and CDR2 SVGAGI. This CDR3 has 13 amino acids. V dropped 5 bases and J dropped 3; count of bases not matched to a gene: 2.